This T cell receptor (beta chain) is from a study of identical twins. TCRdb re-called the 5' RACE reads through MiXCR, storing one row per CDR3 protein. The table lists 700,000 or so distinct CDR3 sequences, 21% of them singletons, with approximately 4.3% in the top ten. Trimming left V 4 bases short and J 6 bases short, with 21 bases between. From germline, CDR1 is SGHRS and CDR2 YFSETQ. This CDR3 spans 16 amino acids. This clonotype has a handful of counts. These data also featured in a second study, about T cells expressing NK-cell markers.

Source material: PBMCs. This chain links TRBV5-1 with TRBJ2-3, with D possibly TRBD2 on 6 matching bases. The sequence was obtained from a woman aged 18-30 years in good health. CDR3 amino acids: CASSPRGGAGADTQYF. The CDR3, as DNA: TGCGCCAGCAGCCCGCGGGGCGGGGCCGGAGCGGATACGCAGTATTTT.